This T cell receptor (beta chain) stems from a study of CD8 T cells in ankylosing spondylitis (dated by TCRdb to 2016 to 2017). For context, the study as a whole: To find TCR variants linked to disease, the study profiled T cell receptor beta repertoires in ankylosing spondylitis patients and healthy donors. In total, the full study cohort was made up of 110 or so healthy donors and more than 20 ankylosing spondylitis patients. Peripheral blood was sampled, and synovial fluid was additionally collected from ankylosing spondylitis patients. Broad study findings and their caveats: The disease-linked clones had a CD8+ phenotype and were found at relatively low frequencies in peripheral blood. According to the report, matched synovial fluid samples from ankylosing spondylitis patients were significantly enriched for the disease-linked clones. Some motif variants had previously been reported in the synovial fluid and blood of reactive arthritis patients, which suggests shared mechanisms of disease initiation. Blood from ankylosing spondylitis patients appeared to be characterized by a TCR beta motif composed of several highly homologous amino acid variants.

The instrument was an Illumina HiSeq 2500. Quantitative 5'-RACE with molecular barcodes was used to prepare TCR beta libraries. The authors processed their data as follows. Disease-linked TCR variants were identified with a new computational method built on a probabilistic model of VDJ rearrangement. TCRdb's own reprocessing of the public reads used fastp at Q25 and MiXCR and kept productive beta chains. Rows with a matching CDR3 protein are joined into one entry that keeps the most common DNA and genes. The V and J calls shown here were made by TCRdb, not taken from the authors' results. The sample table shows approximately 400,000 distinct CDR3 sequences, and roughly 27% are seen once. Jointly, the top ten make up roughly 1% of the sample. About this clonotype itself: Its recognized antigen is unknown. No base quality information exists; no much larger clone differs at one position.

The CDR3 goes from the cysteine to the phenylalanine over 14 residues. Solely the CDR3 DNA is kept, with 42 bases framed from the first base. The germline V gene (reference sequence) provides CDR1 LNHNV and CDR2 YYDKDF. Germline trimming amounts to 4 bases on V and 4 bases on J, with 6 as the count of junction bases outside the gene matches. The sequenced material came from blood, either unsorted or a sorted T cell fraction (not recorded which). The clonotype was recovered from a male donor with ankylosing spondylitis. The V and J genes are TRBV15 and TRBJ1-2; TRBD1 agrees with 7 junctional bases. This receptor has the CDR3 CATSKQRDSYGYTF. DNA sequence: TGTGCCACCAGCAAGCAAAGGGACAGCTATGGCTACACCTTC.